This TCR beta chain was obtained from a study of metastatic and nonmetastatic thyroid tumors. Across the study: Samples came from malignant and benign thyroid patients, and repertoires were compared across blood and tumor or nodule tissue.

General study findings and limits: For both blood and tumor, malignant thyroid tumors reportedly showed significantly higher TCR beta diversity than benign nodules did.

Original processing methods: To classify distant metastasis in papillary thyroid cancer, a model was built from CDR3 differences across clinicopathological groups. Using MiXCR, TCRdb reanalyzed the PCR reads. TCRdb's processing, not the study's, gives the V and J calls here. This table holds about 20,000 clones, 10% to 15% found once. The CDR3 sequence is 14 residues long. CDR1 is MNHNS, CDR2 SASEGT, per germline. Trimming shortened V by 5 bases and J by 4 bases, and 12 bases separated the two germline ends. This clone appeared a few times. Its antigen is unknown. Every patient was untreated before thyroid surgery.

The chain carries TRBV6-1 and TRBJ1-5; no clear D gene. The receptor's source is a male donor with papillary thyroid cancer or a benign thyroid nodule (not recorded which). Some clones in this sample may be carry-over from other donors' samples. Source material: blood. The CDR3 DNA is TGTGCCAGCAGTACCAGTGTGGATAATCAGCCCCAGCATTTT. Translation: CASSTSVDNQPQHF.